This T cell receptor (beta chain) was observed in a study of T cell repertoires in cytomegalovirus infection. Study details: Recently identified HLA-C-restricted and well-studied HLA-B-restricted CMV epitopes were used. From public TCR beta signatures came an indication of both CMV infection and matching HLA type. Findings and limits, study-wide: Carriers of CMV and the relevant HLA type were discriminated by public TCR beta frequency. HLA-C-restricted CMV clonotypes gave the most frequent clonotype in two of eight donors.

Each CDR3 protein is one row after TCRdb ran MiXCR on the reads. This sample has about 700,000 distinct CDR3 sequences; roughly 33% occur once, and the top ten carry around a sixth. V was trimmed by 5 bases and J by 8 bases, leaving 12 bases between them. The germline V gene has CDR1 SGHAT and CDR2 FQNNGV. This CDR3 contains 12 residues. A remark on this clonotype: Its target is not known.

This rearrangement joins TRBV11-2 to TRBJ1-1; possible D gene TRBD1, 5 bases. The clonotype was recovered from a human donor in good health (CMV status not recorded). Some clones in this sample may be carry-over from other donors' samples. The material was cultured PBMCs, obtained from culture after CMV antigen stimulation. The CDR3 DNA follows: TGTGCCAGCAGCGACCGGGACGGCGAAGCTTTCTTT. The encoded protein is CASSDRDGEAFF.